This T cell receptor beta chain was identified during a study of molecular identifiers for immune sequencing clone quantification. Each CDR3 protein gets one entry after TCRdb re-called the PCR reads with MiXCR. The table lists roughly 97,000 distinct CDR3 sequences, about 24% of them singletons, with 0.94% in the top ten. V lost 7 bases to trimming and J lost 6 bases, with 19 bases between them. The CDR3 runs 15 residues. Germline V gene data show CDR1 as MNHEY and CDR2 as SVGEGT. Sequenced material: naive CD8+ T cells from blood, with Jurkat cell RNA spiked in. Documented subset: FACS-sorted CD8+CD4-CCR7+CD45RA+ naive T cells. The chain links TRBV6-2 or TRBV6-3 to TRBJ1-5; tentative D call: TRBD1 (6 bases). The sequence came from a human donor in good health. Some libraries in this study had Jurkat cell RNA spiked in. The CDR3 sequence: CASNEAGGYVQPQHF. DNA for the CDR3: TGTGCCAGCAATGAGGCGGGGGGCTACGTTCAGCCCCAGCATTTT.